Listed here are 10 T cell receptor beta chains from one sample, sequenced in a study of T-cell reconstitution after alpha-beta-depleted transplantation in children (dated by TCRdb to 2016 to 2017). Libraries were constructed by PCR. The sequencer was an Illumina HiSeq 2500. To normalize quantification of the TCRbeta repertoire, the TCR libraries were built with molecular barcoding that relied on unique molecular identifiers. TCRdb reran the public reads through fastp at Q25 and MiXCR, keeping productive beta chains. Rows matching on CDR3 protein sequence are summarized as one entry with the most common DNA and genes. Within this sample are some 190,000 distinct CDR3 sequences, with 11% of them counted one time only. The ten largest clonotypes hold about 13% of the sample. This specimen's treatment or condition label, per the study, means: allogeneic hematopoietic cell transplantation with graft depleted of TCRalphabeta T cells and CD19 B cells.

The sample here was PBMCs, taken before TCRalphabeta/CD19-depleted stem cell transplant. The receptor source for this set is a boy under 10 years old with acute myeloid leukemia, due to receive a stem cell transplant.

This clonotype was found many times. The J gene is TRBJ1-6, the V gene TRBV28; TRBD1 matches 8 bases. The germline V gene has CDR1 MDHEN and CDR2 SYDVKM. Trimming removed 5 bases from V and 10 bases from J; junction bases left unmatched: 4. This CDR3 contains 13 residues. CDR3 DNA: TGTGCCAGCAGTCCGACAGGGGTGTCACCCCTCCACTTT. Translating gives CASSPTGVSPLHF.

This clonotype has ten or more counts. The CDR3 reads CASSLGTTMTGELFF. CDR3 in DNA: TGCGCCAGCAGCTTGGGAACTACGATGACCGGGGAGCTGTTTTTT. The chain uses TRBV5-1 and TRBJ2-2; no definite D call. CDR3 length: 15 residues. The germline CDR1 and CDR2 sequences are SGHRS and YFSETQ. V lost 0 bases, J lost 5 bases, and 11 bases lay in between.

This clonotype has a count of ten or more. The chain uses TRBV7-8 and TRBJ2-5, with a tentative D call TRBD2 (5 bases). Trimming took off 2 bases at V and 2 bases at J, with 12 bases between the two ends. The germline V gene has CDR1 SGHVS and CDR2 FQNEAQ. CDR3 length equals 15 residues. CDR3 sequence reads: CASSLLPSGQETQYF. In nucleotides, the CDR3 is TGTGCCAGCAGCTTACTTCCTTCGGGGCAAGAGACCCAGTACTTC.

This clonotype has ten or more counts. In DNA, the CDR3 is TGCAGCGTTGAATTTCAGGGGGTAGTTACTGAAGCTTTCTTT. Translation: CSVEFQGVVTEAFF. The chain joins TRBV29-1 to TRBJ1-1; 7 positions agree with TRBD1. The germline V gene has CDR1 SQVTM and CDR2 ANQGSEA. CDR3 length: 14 amino acids. Germline trimming cut 2 bases from V and 5 bases from J; bases unmatched to any gene: 8.

This clonotype was seen many times. V and J are TRBV10-2 and TRBJ2-3; D ambiguous. The CDR3 is 12 residues long. The germline V and J ends were trimmed by 4 bases and 6 bases, with 8 bases remaining between them. In germline, CDR1 is WSHSY, CDR2 SAAADI. This CDR3 reads CASSGPRDTQYF. CDR3 DNA: TGCGCCAGCAGTGGTCCTAGGGATACGCAGTATTTT.

As to this clonotype: One end of the junction is discordant with germline, which a read error may explain. The V call is TRBV2, the J call TRBJ2-2, with 15 bases fitting TRBD2. This CDR3 comprises 19 residues. Germline loops: CDR1 SNHLY, CDR2 FYNNEI. The DNA for the CDR3 is TGTACCAGCAGTTCCCGACGCAGGGGACTAGCGGGGGGAGCCGGGGAGCTGTTTTTT. Protein sequence: CTSSSRRRGLAGGAGELFF. Based on the CDR3 plus reference TRBV2 and TRBJ2-2, the full variable domain is EPEVTQTPSHQVTQMGQEVILRCVPISNHLYFYWYRQILGQKVEFLVSFYNNEISEKSEIFDDQFSVERPDGSNFTLKIRSTKLEDSAMYFCTSSSRRRGLAGGAGELFFGEGSRLTVL.

This clonotype was recorded many times. The chain is built from TRBV29-1 and TRBJ2-5; unclear D gene. The V gene's germline CDR1 is SQVTM and CDR2 ANQGSEA. V was pared by 2 bases and J by 1 base, with 8 bases between. CDR3 size: 13 residues. The CDR3 coding sequence is TGCAGCGTTGAACCCCACAGCCAAGAGACCCAGTACTTC. Translated, it gives CSVEPHSQETQYF. The whole variable domain, remainder taken from reference TRBV29-1 and TRBJ2-5, is SAVISQKPSRDICQRGTSLTIQCQVDSQVTMMFWYRQQPGQSLTLIATANQGSEATYESGFVIDKFPISRPNLTFSTLTVSNMSPEDSSIYLCSVEPHSQETQYFGPGTRLLVL.

This clonotype has ten or more counts. The DNA of the CDR3 is TGTGCCAGCAGTTCCGAGGGGCCCCAGCATTTT. Its translation: CASSSEGPQHF. The chain uses TRBV12-3 or TRBV12-4 and TRBJ1-5, with unresolved D. Trimming removed 4 bases at V and 9 bases at J, with 7 bases between. This CDR3 is built from 11 residues.

This clonotype appeared many times. The chain joins TRBV5-1 to TRBJ2-1, with D maybe TRBD2 (5 bases). Germline V CDR1 and CDR2: SGHRS, YFSETQ. The CDR3 contains 14 residues. Trimming took 7 bases from V and 5 from J, leaving 16 bases between them. The CDR3 spells CASRSGGGHNEQFF. The CDR3 DNA reads as TGCGCCAGCCGATCCGGTGGAGGACACAATGAGCAGTTCTTC.

This clonotype was detected many times. This chain connects TRBV5-6 to TRBJ2-1; unclear D gene. The length of the CDR3 is 12 residues. From germline, CDR1 is SGHDT and CDR2 YYEEEE. Deletions cut 5 bases from V and 7 bases from J, with 10 bases between. CDR3 nucleotide sequence: TGTGCCAGCAGACGCAACGTTAATGAGCAGTTCTTC. Amino acid sequence: CASRRNVNEQFF.